The T cell receptor beta chain described here comes from a study of shared clonotypes between healthy human individuals (TCRdb year 2020). As for the study more broadly: The cohort included a few men and two women between 18 and 49 years of age. For each donor, three plates each were used for CD4 naive and CD4 memory, two plates were used for CD8 naive, and one plate was used for CD8 memory. To estimate repertoire size and how much clonotypes are shared between individuals, the study performed deep sequencing of blood TCR repertoires from roughly five healthy adults. Different laboratories and diverse techniques were used to prepare libraries and sequence TCR repertoires, to increase sequencing depth and limit assay-specific biases. Each donor's leukapheresis produced roughly between roughly 0.85 and 9 billion PBMCs. What the research found in general, with its limitations: Sampling was restricted to blood, and TCR repertoires in tissues likely differ from the TCR repertoires found in blood. Across four donors, around 5% of naive CD4, approximately 3.6% of naive CD8, around 2.5% of memory CD4, and approximately 0.4% of memory CD8 clonotypes were shared. Clonotypes shared by all four sorted-subset donors showed higher generation probabilities than non-shared clonotypes. Pairwise subsampling indicated that sequencing depth was expected to affect the degree of clonotype sharing among donors. Naive subsets generally had larger estimated clonotype richness than memory subsets did. The genetic and exposure-history diversity represented was limited by the small number of donors. Even with the large sequencing depth, rarefaction of the sorted-subset datasets indicated that sequencing was incomplete.

The donors were healthy, HIV-negative adults with no recently reported acute infections or vaccinations. Only Caucasian adults living in Nashville, Tennessee, USA were represented among the donors. CD4+ T cells were enriched by magnetic negative selection, after which naive cells were positively selected on CD45RA and the negative fraction was taken as the memory subset. Blood was collected by leukapheresis, and PBMCs were isolated by Ficoll-Histopaque density gradient centrifugation and then cryopreserved in liquid nitrogen vapor phase. Purity and quantity of every magnetically sorted T cell population were checked by analytical flow cytometry. Each sorted fraction had its genomic DNA isolated and then quantified by UV absorbance on a Nanodrop 2000c. V gives up 3 bases and J gives up 5 bases, and the segment between their germline ends measures 7 bases. According to the germline V gene (reference sequence), CDR1 reads LNHDA and CDR2 reads SQIVND. Counted from cysteine to phenylalanine, this CDR3 has 12 amino acids. Only the CDR3 part of the read is kept: 36 bases, read in frame from the first base.

TCR CDR3 regions were amplified from genomic DNA by multiplex PCR using the deep immunoSEQ assay. Genomic DNA extracted from each cell subset was distributed evenly over all wells of several immunoSEQ 96-well plates, and each plate served as one replicate. Each replicate PCR for sorted subsets received around 200 ng genomic DNA, equal to 28,000 or so T cell genomes. Purified libraries were quantified with a Qubit 3.0 fluorometer, sized on a Bioanalyzer 2100, and re-quantified with the KAPA Library Quantification kit. A separate single-read 150-cycle Illumina NextSeq 550 flow cell was used to sequence each immunoSEQ 96-well plate. On the authors' methods: Because only junctional sequences without quality scores were contained in the immunoSEQ output, filtering matching that applied to full-length reads could not be performed. To assign V/J genes and CDR3, sequences were annotated using PyIR, a Python wrapper for IgBLAST v1.9, with IMGT germline references. Any read was removed if the V/J assignment was weak (E-value above 1e-6), the CDR3 was missing, or the read contained stop codons, out-of-frame junctions, or ambiguous translated residues. V3J clonotypes were defined as sequences sharing an identical inferred V gene, J gene, and CDR3 amino acid sequence. To compute the percentage overlap between repertoires, the number of shared unique clonotypes was divided by the size of the smaller repertoire. Repertoire richness was assessed with RTK rarefaction, the Chao1 estimator, and Recon v2.1 estimates of unobserved clonotypes. Generation probabilities for all TCRbeta clonotypes obtained by the gDNA method from several donors were computed using OLGA. Imported from immuneACCESS, the table was reduced by TCRdb to in-frame sequences with V and J called. These copies leave out some clones; in studies compared against another copy, an unresolved V gene accounts for under half, and the cause of the remainder is not known. That table furnishes V, J and clone size, whereas the DNA furnished D and trimming. This sample has 2,500,000 or so clones in its table, and 93% of those were observed once. The ten largest clones take up 0.36% of the sample.

This clone came up a few times. Its antigen is still unknown. Base qualities are not provided; no much larger clone lies one nucleotide away. Input material: naive CD4+ T cells from PBMCs. This specimen's cell subset or site label, interpreted: CD45RA+ positively selected. The chain joins TRBV19 to TRBJ1-2; the D gene is not confidently resolved. This TCR was recovered from a man aged 18 to 30 in good health. Some clones in this sample may be carry-over from other donors' samples. Read as DNA, the sequence is TGTGCCAGTAGTATCGGGCAGTATGGCTACACCTTC. The translation is CASSIGQYGYTF.